This T cell receptor (beta chain) was identified in a study of T cell responses to AZD1222 COVID-19 vaccine. Study-level results: Vaccine-associated CD4 TCRs spanned spike, dominant at 160-218 and 743-854.

Regarding this clone: Its cognate antigen is unknown.

Data came from immunoSEQ multiplex PCR; TCRdb stores just in-frame clones and leaves some out. The sample has about 130,000 clones, roughly 90% seen once; the top ten hold 4.2%. The CDR3 covers 12 residues. Between the trimmed V and J ends, which lost 4 bases and 3 bases, there was a span of 7 bases. The germline gives CDR1 SGHKS, CDR2 YYEKEE (reference sequence). Specimen: peripheral blood, collected on day 0 of AZD1222 vaccination. This clonotype was obtained from an adult in good health. V is TRBV5-5 and J is TRBJ1-1; D is unclear. CDR3 region: CASSQMDTEAFF. Written as DNA, the CDR3 is TGTGCCAGCAGCCAAATGGACACTGAAGCTTTCTTT.